Below, 25 T cell receptor beta chains from the same sample are listed, as sequenced in a study of identical twins. A single record per CDR3 protein comes from TCRdb applying MiXCR to the 5' RACE reads. The sample records 700,000 or so distinct CDR3 sequences, over 8.5% being singletons. A further study also used this sample, focusing on yellow fever vaccine responses in identical twins.

The specimen sequenced was PBMCs. The receptors shown here come from a young woman in good health.

This clonotype was observed many times. The V and J genes are TRBV9 and TRBJ2-4; TRBD1 aligns across 7 bases. Trimming cost V 4 bases and J 2 bases; bases outside gene matches: 3. Germline V gives CDR1 SGDLS, CDR2 YYNGEE. The CDR3 spans 14 residues. CDR3 region: CASSTTGSKNIQYF. DNA for the CDR3: TGTGCCAGCAGCACGACAGGGTCCAAAAACATTCAGTACTTC.

The chain joins TRBV29-1 to TRBJ2-3; TRBD2 matches at 7 bases. CDR3 size: 12 residues. V dropped 4 bases and J dropped 7; count of bases not matched to a gene: 5. In germline, CDR1 is SQVTM, CDR2 ANQGSEA. The CDR3 sequence: CSVAWEGYTQYF. Written as DNA, the CDR3 is TGCAGCGTTGCCTGGGAGGGATATACGCAGTATTTT.

V is TRBV7-2 and J is TRBJ2-7; D is possibly TRBD1 or TRBD2 (5 bases each). This CDR3 contains 16 residues. From germline, CDR1 is SGHTA and CDR2 FQGNSA. Trimming removed 5 bases from V and 5 bases from J, with 22 bases in between. In DNA form, the CDR3 reads TGTGCCAGCAGCCCCAGTCTAGGCCAGGGAGTCGACGAGCAGTACTTC. As protein: CASSPSLGQGVDEQYF.

This clonotype was seen ten or more times. J is TRBJ1-2 and V is TRBV12-3 or TRBV12-4; 7 bases match TRBD1. V dropped 6 bases and J dropped 4; count of bases not matched to a gene: 2. The CDR3 length is 12 residues. Written as DNA, the CDR3 is TGTGCCAGCAGCCAGGGGGGCTATGGCTACACCTTC. Protein product: CASSQGGYGYTF.

This clonotype was recorded a few times. The CDR3 sequence is CASSLRGGRGYTF. As DNA, the CDR3 is TGTGCCAGCAGCTTAAGAGGGGGTCGGGGCTACACCTTC. This chain uses TRBV7-3 with TRBJ1-2; TRBD1 might be the D (6 bases). Germline loops: CDR1 SGHTA, CDR2 FQGTGA. Trimming took off 1 base at V and 8 bases at J, with 11 bases between the two ends. The CDR3 has 13 amino acids.

About this clonotype itself: This sequence may be a read error, since a much larger clone differs from it by one base. CDR3 nucleotides: TGCAGCGTACGATACAGTCGTAATGACCAGTTCTTC. Translation gives CSVRYSRNDQFF. This chain uses TRBV29-1 with TRBJ2-1; unclear D gene. The CDR3 spans 12 residues. The germline V gene has CDR1 SQVTM and CDR2 ANQGSEA.

This clonotype was seen a few times. The rearrangement uses TRBV12-3 or TRBV12-4 and TRBJ2-5; the match to TRBD2 covers 8 bases. V lost 2 bases and J lost 0; bases outside the gene matches: 8. The CDR3 contains 17 residues. The CDR3, as DNA: TGTGCCAGCAGTTTAACGGATGGCGGGGGGTACCAAGAGACCCAGTACTTC. Its translation is CASSLTDGGGYQETQYF.

This clonotype occurred many times. DNA for the CDR3: TGTGCCAGCAGTGTTCAGAACCAGGGTGGGCAGTACTTC. It is translated as CASSVQNQGGQYF. The chain carries TRBV2 and TRBJ2-7; the D gene is possibly TRBD1 (5 bases). Deletions cut 4 bases from V and 9 bases from J, with 16 bases between. Germline CDR1 and CDR2: SNHLY and FYNNEI. The CDR3 covers 13 residues.

This clonotype has a count of ten or more. The J gene is TRBJ2-5, the V gene TRBV11-2, with a possible D match to TRBD2 (5 bases). V shed 5 bases and J shed 2 bases, with 12 bases lying between them. Per germline, CDR1 SGHAT and CDR2 FQNNGV. This CDR3 is built from 14 residues. The DNA for the CDR3 is TGTGCCAGCAGCGCTACTAGTGATCAAGAGACCCAGTACTTC. This codes for CASSATSDQETQYF.

This clonotype was counted many times. The chain has TRBV4-3 and TRBJ2-7; 10 nucleotides line up with TRBD1. The V gene end was trimmed by 1 base and the J gene end by 5 bases; junction bases not matched to a gene: 11. The CDR3 totals 17 residues. Germline CDR1 reads LGHNA; CDR2 reads YSLEER. CDR3 residues: CASSQVLGQGEFDEQYF. The CDR3 nucleotides read TGCGCCAGCAGCCAAGTCCTCGGACAGGGGGAGTTCGACGAGCAGTACTTC.

This clonotype occurred a few times. The V and J genes are TRBV12-3 or TRBV12-4 and TRBJ2-7, with 8 bases matching TRBD1. The length of the CDR3 is 14 residues. V dropped 1 base and J dropped 5; count of bases not matched to a gene: 4. In DNA form, the CDR3 reads TGTGCCAGCAGTTTAGACAGGGGGTGGCACGAGCAGTACTTC. Its translation: CASSLDRGWHEQYF.

This chain joins TRBV3-1 and TRBJ2-5, with 10 bases aligning to TRBD1. Germline V lookup: CDR1 LGHDT, CDR2 YNNKEL (reference sequence). The CDR3 is made up of 17 amino acids. V lost 9 bases to trimming and J lost 1 base; unmatched junction nucleotides: 14. CDR3: CASRQGAFANFQETQYF. CDR3 coding DNA: TGTGCCAGTAGACAGGGGGCGTTTGCGAACTTCCAAGAGACCCAGTACTTC.

This clonotype was recorded many times. The chain has TRBV2 and TRBJ2-7; TRBD2 matches at 9 bases. This CDR3 has 15 amino acids. After removal of 11 bases from V and 3 bases from J, the junction contained 14 bases not matched to a gene. CDR1 is SNHLY and CDR2 is FYNNEI in the germline V gene. CDR3 bases: TGTGCCTCCAAAAGGGGAGGGACTAGCAGCTACGAGCAGTACTTC. Protein: CASKRGGTSSYEQYF.

The chain uses TRBV4-1 and TRBJ2-2; 8 bases fit TRBD2. The V gene's germline CDR1 is MGHRA and CDR2 YSYEKL. V lost 0 bases and J lost 0; bases outside the gene matches: 9. The CDR3 is 19 residues long. In DNA form, the CDR3 reads TGCGCCAGCAGCCAAGATGATCTCGGACTAGCAGCGAACACCGGGGAGCTGTTTTTT. It codes for CASSQDDLGLAANTGELFF.

This clonotype was detected a few times. V is TRBV28 and J is TRBJ2-1, with 10 positions matching TRBD2. CDR1 is MDHEN and CDR2 is SYDVKM in the germline V gene. V trimming: 2 bases; J trimming: 7 bases; junction bases outside the gene matches: 5. The CDR3 totals 15 residues. CDR3 sequence (DNA): TGTGCCAGCAGTTTAGTCCCAGCGGGGGGGAATGAGCAGTTCTTC. Amino acid sequence: CASSLVPAGGNEQFF.

The chain carries TRBV20-1 and TRBJ1-1, with unresolved D. V was cut by 6 bases and J by 1 base, with 15 bases left in between. The germline V gene has CDR1 DFQATT and CDR2 SNEGSKA (reference sequence). CDR3 length equals 14 residues. This CDR3 is CSAGTGRENTEAFF. The DNA of the CDR3 is TGCAGTGCCGGAACCGGACGAGAGAACACTGAAGCTTTCTTT.

This clonotype was seen ten or more times. The V gene is TRBV29-1, the J gene TRBJ2-7, with D possibly TRBD1 on 6 matching bases. The V gene's germline CDR1 is SQVTM and CDR2 ANQGSEA. The germline V and J ends were trimmed by 4 bases and 0 bases, with 7 bases remaining between them. The CDR3 covers 12 residues. This chain's CDR3 is CSVVDSSYEQYF. The CDR3 nucleotides are TGCAGCGTTGTGGACAGCTCCTACGAGCAGTACTTC.

This clonotype was seen more than once but under ten times. The V call is TRBV4-1, the J call TRBJ1-3; perhaps TRBD1 as D (5 bases). The V gene's germline CDR1 is MGHRA and CDR2 YSYEKL. Trimming stripped 0 bases from V and 0 bases from J, with 9 bases between. This CDR3 contains 16 residues. The CDR3 loop reads CASSQEGHISGNTIYF. The CDR3 DNA sequence: TGCGCCAGCAGCCAAGAAGGACACATCTCTGGAAACACCATATATTTT.

This chain connects TRBV9 to TRBJ2-2, with a possible D match to TRBD2 (5 bases). CDR3 length: 14 residues. Germline assignment: CDR1 SGDLS and CDR2 YYNGEE. Trimming cost V 7 bases and J 4 bases, with 14 bases left between them. The CDR3 spells CASANREGTGELFF. The CDR3 nucleotides read TGTGCCAGCGCAAATCGAGAGGGCACCGGGGAGCTGTTTTTT.

This clonotype was counted a few times. The chain combines TRBV20-1 with TRBJ2-7; 11 nucleotides match TRBD2. The ends lost 2 bases at V and 3 bases at J; junction bases unmatched: 6. The germline gives CDR1 DFQATT, CDR2 SNEGSKA (reference sequence). The CDR3 totals 15 residues. The CDR3: CSARTVGTSGYEQYF. DNA of the CDR3: TGCAGTGCTAGAACAGTAGGGACTAGCGGCTACGAGCAGTACTTC.

Many counts were recorded for this clonotype. The chain recombines TRBV12-3 or TRBV12-4 with TRBJ1-4; tentatively, D is TRBD1 (6 bases). V was trimmed by 3 bases and J by 12 bases, leaving 11 bases between them. This CDR3 region has 12 residues. The CDR3 spells CASSFSKGELFF. The CDR3 DNA reads as TGTGCCAGCAGTTTCTCGAAGGGGGAACTGTTTTTT.

This clonotype showed up many times. The gene calls are TRBV2 and TRBJ1-6; 9 bases line up with TRBD1. In germline, CDR1 is SNHLY, CDR2 FYNNEI. The CDR3 loop spans 15 amino acids. The V and J ends lost 4 bases and 7 bases, in that order; junction bases with no gene match: 5. The CDR3 reads CASSVGQGTNSPLHF. CDR3 bases: TGTGCCAGCAGTGTGGGACAGGGCACCAATTCACCCCTCCACTTT.

This clonotype was seen a few times. The chain links TRBV20-1 to TRBJ2-4, with D maybe TRBD1 (5 bases). The V end lost 2 bases, the J end lost 1 base, and 12 bases lay between the germline ends. This CDR3 region has 15 residues. Looked up from germline, CDR1 is DFQATT and CDR2 is SNEGSKA (reference sequence). The CDR3 sequence: CSARLGARAKNIQYF. The CDR3 nucleotides read TGCAGTGCTAGACTAGGGGCGCGGGCCAAAAACATTCAGTACTTC.

J is TRBJ2-7 and V is TRBV4-2; weak D call: TRBD2 (6 bases). Germline V gene lookup returns CDR1 LGHNA and CDR2 YNFKEQ. Trimming removed 4 bases from V and 4 bases from J, with 11 bases in between. The CDR3 covers 13 residues. CDR3 nucleotides: TGTGCCAGCAGCCGGGAAGCGGGTTACGAGCAGTACTTC. Protein: CASSREAGYEQYF.

This sequence joins TRBV24-1 and TRBJ2-7; D is ambiguous. V lost 5 bases, J lost 0 bases, and 10 bases lay in between. The length of the CDR3 is 14 residues. The germline V gene encodes CDR1 KGHDR and CDR2 SFDVKD. The CDR3 DNA follows: TGTGCCACCAGTGGGCTATCGAGCTCCTACGAGCAGTACTTC. Translation gives CATSGLSSSYEQYF.